The present entry profiles one TCR beta chain with its context. Its antigen is as yet unknown. This sample is drawn from a study of radiotherapy plus CTLA-4 blockade in lung cancer. Study information: Disease control was present in roughly 29% of patients, and objective responses in approximately 20%.

Some clones are missing from TCRdb's copy, which holds only in-frame ones; the method was immunoSEQ multiplex PCR. The data hold 43,000 or so clones, with roughly four fifths observed a single time. Germline CDR1 is MNHEY and CDR2 is SMNVEV (reference sequence). The CDR3 length is 15 residues. The V and J ends lost 5 bases and 5 bases, in that order; junction bases with no gene match: 9. Study findings and constraints: Among blood TCR repertoires after radiotherapy plus ipilimumab, tumor-derived clones expanded. Interferon-beta and early blood T cell clone dynamics reportedly predicted response best.

It was focal radiation plus CTLA-4 blockade with ipilimumab that patients with chemo-refractory metastatic non-small-cell lung cancer received. Material: peripheral blood, obtained from a patient treated with radiotherapy plus ipilimumab. The receptor was isolated from a human donor with non-small cell lung cancer who had a complete response to radiotherapy plus ipilimumab. V usage is TRBV27 and J usage is TRBJ1-2, with TRBD1 identical over 9 bases. As DNA, the CDR3 is TGTGCCAGCAGTCCGGGGACAGGGAGAGGGTATGGCTACACCTTC. This translates into CASSPGTGRGYGYTF.